One and the same sample provided the 13 T cell receptor beta chains below, sequenced in a study of T cell repertoires in cytomegalovirus infection. TCRdb re-called the reads through MiXCR, storing one row per CDR3 protein. Among about 770,000 distinct CDR3 sequences listed, about 28% were seen once. The antigens these receptors bind are not known. This specimen was cultured CD8+ T cells from PBMCs, taken from culture after CMV antigen stimulation. Source of these receptors: a human donor in good health (CMV status not recorded). Some clones in this sample may be carry-over from other donors' samples.

This clonotype was observed a handful of times. V is TRBV15 and J is TRBJ2-2; possibly TRBD2 for D (5 bases). The CDR3 is 15 amino acids. Germline assignment: CDR1 LNHNV and CDR2 YYDKDF (reference sequence). V was clipped by 1 base and J by 5 bases, with 11 bases between them. The CDR3 DNA reads TGTGCCACCAGCAGAGGCACGGGGAATACCGGGGAGCTGTTTTTT. Translating gives CATSRGTGNTGELFF. The variable domain in full, completed from reference TRBV15 and TRBJ2-2, reads DAMVIQNPRYQVTQFGKPVTLSCSQTLNHNVMYWYQQKSSQAPKLLFHYYDKDFNNEADTPDNFQSRRPNTSFCFLDIRSPGLGDTAMYLCATSRGTGNTGELFFGEGSRLTVL.

Only a few counts were recorded for this clonotype. The chain combines TRBV24-1 with TRBJ1-5; D might be TRBD1 (6 bases). Germline CDR1 KGHDR, CDR2 SFDVKD. The CDR3 extends over 14 amino acids. V gave up 4 bases and J gave up 6 bases, with 12 bases separating them. This chain's CDR3 is CATSDRGFLQPQHF. DNA for the CDR3: TGTGCCACCAGTGACAGGGGTTTTCTTCAGCCCCAGCATTTT.

A few counts support this clonotype. The chain has TRBV12-3 or TRBV12-4 and TRBJ2-1; possibly TRBD1 or TRBD2 for D (5 bases each). Trimming took 7 bases from V and 6 from J, leaving 16 bases between them. The CDR3 extends over 14 amino acids. CDR3 sequence: CASTDRGQGNEQFF. Here the CDR3 DNA reads TGTGCCAGCACCGACCGAGGGCAGGGCAATGAGCAGTTCTTC.

The chain recombines TRBV7-4 with TRBJ2-2; 7 bases fit TRBD1. Germline CDR1 is SGHVT and CDR2 is SQSDAQ. Losses at the gene ends were 6 bases for V and 3 bases for J; bases not matched to a gene: 16. The CDR3 has 18 amino acids. The CDR3 reads CASRSTDRVGGYTGELFF. As DNA, the CDR3 is TGTGCCAGCAGATCCACCGACAGGGTTGGGGGCTACACCGGGGAGCTGTTTTTT.

This clonotype was picked up a small number of times. The rearrangement links TRBV7-9 to TRBJ2-3; D unresolved. CDR1 is SEHNR and CDR2 is FQNEAQ in the germline V gene (reference sequence). The CDR3 runs 13 residues. Trimming took off 5 bases at V and 4 bases at J, with 10 bases between the two ends. The DNA of the CDR3 is TGTGCCAGCAGCCGCGGCGCGCCAGATACGCAGTATTTT. It codes for CASSRGAPDTQYF.

As regards this clonotype: Its ends do not fully match the called genes, so a read error is possible. The rearrangement joins TRBV7-7 to TRBJ2-1, with TRBD2 as a possible D gene (6 bases). Germline loops: CDR1 SSHAT, CDR2 FNYEAQ (reference sequence). The CDR3 has 15 amino acids. The CDR3 DNA is TGTGCTAGCAGCTTAGCTCCGGGGGTGTACAATGAGCAGTTCTTC. Amino acid sequence: CASSLAPGVYNEQFF.

This clonotype came up a few times. V is TRBV24-1 and J is TRBJ2-3; 7 nucleotides match TRBD1. This CDR3 is 14 amino acids long. V lost 4 bases and J lost 5; bases outside the gene matches: 5. Germline V gene sequence: CDR1 KGHDR, CDR2 SFDVKD. The CDR3 bases are TGTGCCACCAGTGAAAGGGGGCGCTTAGATACGCAGTATTTT. This sequence encodes CATSERGRLDTQYF.

The V and J genes are TRBV29-1 and TRBJ2-1; TRBD1 aligns across 7 bases. The CDR3 extends over 17 amino acids. Germline CDR1 is SQVTM and CDR2 is ANQGSEA. V lost 0 bases and J lost 7; bases outside the gene matches: 15. The CDR3 loop is CSVEDVRTRGRENEQFF. The DNA for the CDR3 is TGCAGCGTTGAAGATGTAAGAACGAGGGGGCGCGAGAATGAGCAGTTCTTC.

This clonotype has a handful of counts. This rearrangement joins TRBV19 to TRBJ2-1; D gene unclear. V was trimmed by 10 bases and J by 6 bases, leaving 22 bases between them. Germline CDR1 reads LNHDA; CDR2 reads SQIVND (reference sequence). The CDR3 is 15 residues long. CDR3 protein: CATQVSIGRPNEQFF. CDR3 nucleotides: TGTGCCACGCAGGTCTCTATAGGCAGGCCCAATGAGCAGTTCTTC.

This clonotype was seen a handful of times. The gene calls are TRBV24-1 and TRBJ2-2, with D perhaps TRBD2 (6 bases). Germline V CDR1 and CDR2: KGHDR, SFDVKD. V was trimmed by 5 bases and J by 1 base, leaving 10 bases between them. The CDR3 consists of 15 residues. The CDR3 sequence is CATSVHGGNTGELFF. CDR3 DNA: TGTGCCACCAGTGTTCACGGGGGGAACACCGGGGAGCTGTTTTTT.

This clonotype was observed a handful of times. The chain recombines TRBV3-1 with TRBJ2-5; 13 bases match TRBD2. Per germline, CDR1 LGHDT and CDR2 YNNKEL (reference sequence). V was pared by 1 base and J by 5 bases, with 4 bases of the junction left unmatched. CDR3 length: 16 amino acids. CDR3 loop: CASSQGTSGGGETQYF. In DNA form, the CDR3 reads TGTGCCAGCAGCCAAGGGACTAGCGGGGGTGGTGAGACCCAGTACTTC.

The chain uses TRBV4-3 and TRBJ1-1, with D uncertain. This CDR3 region has 13 residues. The germline V gene has CDR1 LGHNA and CDR2 YSLEER. V lost 1 base and J 4 bases, leaving 7 bases between the germline ends. The CDR3 loop reads CASSQAAITEAFF. The DNA of the CDR3 is TGCGCCAGCAGCCAAGCAGCTATCACTGAAGCTTTCTTT.

This clonotype was counted only a few times. The genes are TRBV19 and TRBJ1-1; the D gene is possibly TRBD1 (5 bases). CDR1 is LNHDA and CDR2 is SQIVND in the germline V gene (reference sequence). The CDR3 runs 14 residues. V lost 1 base and J 1 base, leaving 7 bases between the germline ends. Here the CDR3 DNA reads TGTGCCAGTAGTATAGGTAGGGGGAACACTGAAGCTTTCTTT. It codes for CASSIGRGNTEAFF.